The 25 T cell receptor beta chains below come from one sample, sequenced in a study of PD-L1 blockade in urothelial cancer. As to time point: pretreatment peripheral blood. Libraries were prepared by immunoSEQ multiplex PCR; TCRdb keeps only in-frame clonotypes and omits some of them. This sample yields about 72,000 clones, of which approximately 83% are seen a single time; 15% belongs to the top ten. The sample consisted of PBMCs, taken around atezolizumab (anti-PD-L1) treatment. The source is a man in his sixties with urothelial cancer.

The chain's CDR3 is CAIPSGGAAGANVLTF. The CDR3 DNA follows: TGTGCCATTCCTAGCGGGGGGGCCGCTGGGGCCAACGTCCTGACTTTC. The rearrangement uses TRBV19 and TRBJ2-6; 12 nucleotides line up with TRBD2. Germline V gene data show CDR1 as LNHDA and CDR2 as SQIVND (reference sequence). The CDR3 is 16 amino acids. J lost 2 bases, V lost 10 bases, and 6 bases had no gene match.

The V gene is TRBV30, the J gene TRBJ2-5; 8 nucleotides align to TRBD2. CDR1 GTSNPN and CDR2 SVGIG come from the germline V gene (reference sequence). V shed 0 bases and J 5 bases; nucleotides not matched to a gene: 5. The CDR3 is 14 amino acids. The DNA of the CDR3 is TGTGCCTGGAGTGTAGCGGGGGTGGGGGAGACCCAGTACTTC. Translation gives CAWSVAGVGETQYF.

The chain links TRBV10-3 to TRBJ2-2; no reliable D call. V lost 4 bases and J lost 0, with 15 bases in between. The CDR3 covers 17 residues. Germline V gene lookup returns CDR1 ENHRY and CDR2 SYGVKD. CDR3 in amino acids: CAISGGIEFANTGELFF. CDR3 coding DNA: TGTGCCATCAGTGGCGGAATCGAGTTCGCGAACACCGGGGAGCTGTTTTTT.

The chain recombines TRBV2 with TRBJ2-4; possible D gene TRBD2, 7 bases. Germline V gene sequence: CDR1 SNHLY, CDR2 FYNNEI. The CDR3 is made up of 14 amino acids. With 8 bases removed from V and 6 bases from J, the gap between germline ends came to 17 bases. CDR3 residues: CASGEGGRGNIQYF. The CDR3, as DNA: TGTGCCAGCGGAGAGGGGGGGCGGGGAAACATTCAGTACTTC.

The genes are TRBV2 and TRBJ2-3; TRBD2 matches at 10 bases. Unmatched junction bases numbered 16, after V lost 0 bases and J lost 10 bases. There are 18 residues in the CDR3. Per the germline V gene, CDR1 is SNHLY and CDR2 is FYNNEI. The CDR3 region has the DNA TGTGCCAGCAGTGAAGCGATGGCTAGCGGGGGCCTTTATCATCCGCAGTATTTT. Its protein is CASSEAMASGGLYHPQYF. Using reference TRBV2 and TRBJ2-3 for the parts outside the CDR3, the full variable domain is EPEVTQTPSHQVTQMGQEVILRCVPISNHLYFYWYRQILGQKVEFLVSFYNNEISEKSEIFDDQFSVERPDGSNFTLKIRSTKLEDSAMYFCASSEAMASGGLYHPQYFGPGTRLTVL.

This rearrangement joins TRBV6-6 to TRBJ1-2; no definite D call. V lost 5 bases to trimming and J lost 2 bases, with 18 bases between them. The CDR3 runs 16 residues. CDR1 MNHNY and CDR2 SVGAGI come from the germline V gene (reference sequence). The CDR3 is CASSTIRVGLNYGYTF. CDR3 DNA: TGTGCCAGCAGTACAATCCGGGTGGGTCTAAACTATGGCTACACCTTC.

The chain carries TRBV30 and TRBJ1-4; a weak D match, TRBD1 (6 bases). Trimming pared 2 bases from V and 8 bases from J, leaving 15 bases between. Germline CDR1 reads GTSNPN; CDR2 reads SVGIG (reference sequence). The length of the CDR3 is 14 residues. CDR3 nucleotides: TGTGCCTGGAGTACTTCAGGGGTTGGCGAAAAACTGTTTTTT. Translated: CAWSTSGVGEKLFF.

The genes are TRBV5-8 and TRBJ1-4; 7 bases are shared with TRBD1. The germline V gene encodes CDR1 SGHTS and CDR2 YDEGEE. This CDR3 comprises 18 residues. The V segment lost 4 bases and the J segment 6 bases; nucleotides outside the gene matches: 18. The CDR3 sequence is CASSLGLEVYRGDEKLFF. In DNA, the CDR3 is TGTGCCAGCAGCCTGGGGCTTGAGGTCTACAGGGGAGATGAAAAACTGTTTTTT. Full variable domain (remainder filled in from reference TRBV5-8 and TRBJ1-4): EAGVTQSPTHLIKTRGQQATLRCSPISGHTSVYWYQQALGLGLQFLLWYDEGEERNRGNFPPRFSGRQFPNYSSELNVNALELEDSALYLCASSLGLEVYRGDEKLFFGSGTQLSVL.

The gene calls are TRBV30 and TRBJ2-7; possibly TRBD1 for D (6 bases). V lost 1 base to trimming and J lost 1 base, with 17 bases between them. Germline V CDR1 and CDR2: GTSNPN, SVGIG (reference sequence). The length of the CDR3 is 16 residues. The CDR3 bases are TGTGCCTGGAGTGGTCACAGGGCCCATTATTCCTACGAGCAGTACTTC. Amino acid sequence: CAWSGHRAHYSYEQYF.

V gene TRBV10-3 combines with J gene TRBJ2-3; 9 bases agree with TRBD1. The length of the CDR3 is 14 residues. The ends lost 10 bases at V and 2 bases at J; junction bases unmatched: 7. Looked up from germline, CDR1 is ENHRY and CDR2 is SYGVKD. The CDR3 region is CATETGGSTDTQYF. CDR3 nucleotides: TGTGCCACCGAGACAGGGGGATCCACAGATACGCAGTATTTT.

This chain uses TRBV5-1 with TRBJ2-3, with 10 bases lining up with TRBD2. Trimming cost V 4 bases and J 11 bases; bases outside gene matches: 16. This CDR3 has 16 residues. The germline V gene has CDR1 SGHRS and CDR2 YFSETQ. For the CDR3, the DNA is TGCGCCAGCAGCCCGCCGGTGAGCGGGGGGGCCGGCGGGCAGTATTTT. This codes for CASSPPVSGGAGGQYF.

This chain connects TRBV28 to TRBJ1-4; 9 bases are shared with TRBD1. The CDR3 has 14 amino acids. The germline CDR1 and CDR2 sequences are MDHEN and SYDVKM. The V and J ends lost 6 bases and 8 bases, in that order; junction bases with no gene match: 7. DNA for the CDR3: TGTGCCAGCAGGGCCGGGACAGGGAGGGAAAAACTGTTTTTT. Translated: CASRAGTGREKLFF.

The rearrangement links TRBV7-3 to TRBJ2-7; 9 bases map to TRBD1. Per germline, CDR1 SGHTA and CDR2 FQGTGA. With V trimmed by 1 base and J by 6 bases, 4 bases remained unmatched. This CDR3 is built from 14 residues. The CDR3 region is CASSLKGQGGEQYF. The CDR3 nucleotides are TGTGCCAGCAGCTTAAAGGGACAGGGTGGCGAGCAGTACTTC.

V and J are TRBV28 and TRBJ2-7; perhaps TRBD1 as D (5 bases). The CDR3 covers 14 residues. Germline-derived CDR1 and CDR2 are MDHEN and SYDVKM. Deletions cut 8 bases from V and 5 bases from J, with 19 bases between. In DNA form, the CDR3 reads TGTGCCAGCGACAATCTGGGCAGGGCGAACGAGCAGTACTTC. Protein: CASDNLGRANEQYF.

The chain links TRBV4-3 to TRBJ1-2; TRBD1 might be the D (6 bases). The CDR3 has 17 amino acids. V lost 0 bases and J lost 5, with 19 bases in between. CDR1 and CDR2 from the germline V gene are LGHNA and YSLEER. The DNA for the CDR3 is TGCGCCAGCAGCCAAGATTGGGACACCTCGTACGCTTATGGCTACACCTTC. Encoded protein: CASSQDWDTSYAYGYTF.

V usage is TRBV4-2 and J usage is TRBJ2-3, with D possibly TRBD1 on 5 matching bases. The CDR3 totals 18 residues. The germline gives CDR1 LGHNA, CDR2 YNFKEQ. V was shortened by 3 bases and J by 2 bases, with 21 bases between the two germline ends. The CDR3 DNA is TGTGCCAGCAGCCATTCCCCCCCAAGGGGTGGGCCCACAGATACGCAGTATTTT. Protein sequence: CASSHSPPRGGPTDTQYF.

This chain joins TRBV5-1 and TRBJ2-7; 9 bases match TRBD2. The V gene's germline CDR1 is SGHRS and CDR2 YFSETQ. Trimming at V came to 4 bases and at J to 4 bases, leaving 6 bases not matched to a gene. The CDR3 consists of 14 residues. CDR3: CASSEGLASYEQYF. Here the CDR3 DNA reads TGCGCCAGCAGCGAAGGACTAGCGTCGTACGAGCAGTACTTC.

This rearrangement joins TRBV18 to TRBJ2-1, with 7 positions matching TRBD1. CDR3 length: 15 amino acids. The ends lost 3 bases at V and 2 bases at J; junction bases unmatched: 4. Germline CDR1 is KGHSH and CDR2 is LQKENI. CDR3 sequence reads: CASSPGQRTYNEQFF. CDR3 DNA: TGTGCCAGCTCACCGGGACAGAGAACCTACAATGAGCAGTTCTTC. Variable domain in full (rest from reference TRBV18 and TRBJ2-1): NAGVMQNPRHLVRRRGQEARLRCSPMKGHSHVYWYRQLPEEGLKFMVYLQKENIIDESGMPKERFSAEFPKEGPSILRIQQVVRGDSAAYFCASSPGQRTYNEQFFGPGTRLTVL.

This chain uses TRBV25-1 with TRBJ2-7; 7 bases line up with TRBD2. The V gene's germline CDR1 is MGHDK and CDR2 SYGVNS. This CDR3 contains 13 residues. V shed 10 bases, J shed 5 bases, and the junction held 11 bases outside the gene matches. CDR3 in DNA: TGTGCCACCAAGGGCGGGGGAGGGAACGAGCAGTACTTC. It is translated as CATKGGGGNEQYF.

The rearrangement uses TRBV18 and TRBJ2-6; D might be TRBD2 (5 bases). CDR3 size: 15 residues. CDR1 is KGHSH and CDR2 is LQKENI in the germline V gene. V lost 6 bases and J 0 bases, leaving 9 bases between the germline ends. The chain's CDR3 is CASSRARSGANVLTF. CDR3 coding DNA: TGTGCCAGCTCGCGGGCCCGCTCTGGGGCCAACGTCCTGACTTTC. Based on the CDR3 plus reference TRBV18 and TRBJ2-6, the full variable domain is NAGVMQNPRHLVRRRGQEARLRCSPMKGHSHVYWYRQLPEEGLKFMVYLQKENIIDESGMPKERFSAEFPKEGPSILRIQQVVRGDSAAYFCASSRARSGANVLTFGAGSRLTVL.

This clone was recorded only once. The chain combines TRBV10-2 with TRBJ2-7; TRBD1 matches at 9 bases. CDR1 WSHSY and CDR2 SAAADI come from the germline V gene. V trimming: 6 bases; J trimming: 5 bases; junction bases outside the gene matches: 8. CDR3 length: 14 amino acids. In DNA form, the CDR3 reads TGCGCCAGCAGAAGCTACAGGGGGCCCAACGAGCAGTACTTC. It specifies CASRSYRGPNEQYF.

This chain joins TRBV6-1 and TRBJ1-5; D not certain. Germline V CDR1 and CDR2: MNHNS, SASEGT. Trimming shortened V by 6 bases and J by 0 bases, and 6 bases separated the two germline ends. This CDR3 is built from 13 residues. In DNA form, the CDR3 reads TGTGCCAGCAGCCCTAATAGCAATCAGCCCCAGCATTTT. It translates to CASSPNSNQPQHF.

This chain joins TRBV14 and TRBJ2-3; D is ambiguous. The length of the CDR3 is 11 residues. Germline V CDR1 and CDR2: SGHDN, FVKESK. With 1 base removed from V and 6 bases from J, the gap between germline ends came to 2 bases. In DNA form, the CDR3 reads TGTGCCAGCAGCCAAGCGGATACGCAGTATTTT. Amino acid sequence: CASSQADTQYF.

V and J are TRBV6-5 and TRBJ2-7, with a tentative D call TRBD1 (5 bases). V lost 4 bases, J lost 3 bases, and 13 bases lay in between. The CDR3 runs to 14 residues. CDR1 and CDR2 from the germline V gene are MNHEY and SVGAGI. The CDR3 protein is CASSSNSQGYEQYF. In DNA, the CDR3 is TGTGCCAGCAGTTCCAACTCCCAGGGCTACGAGCAGTACTTC.

Worth noting for this clone: The junction and the germline gene differ at one end; a read error may be behind it. The chain combines TRBV2 with TRBJ2-5; tentative D call: TRBD1 (6 bases). Germline V CDR1 and CDR2: SNHLY, FYNNEI. The CDR3 contains 13 residues. CDR3 bases: TGTGCCAGCAATGAAAGGGGGCAAGAGACCCAGTACTTC. Translating gives CASNERGQETQYF.